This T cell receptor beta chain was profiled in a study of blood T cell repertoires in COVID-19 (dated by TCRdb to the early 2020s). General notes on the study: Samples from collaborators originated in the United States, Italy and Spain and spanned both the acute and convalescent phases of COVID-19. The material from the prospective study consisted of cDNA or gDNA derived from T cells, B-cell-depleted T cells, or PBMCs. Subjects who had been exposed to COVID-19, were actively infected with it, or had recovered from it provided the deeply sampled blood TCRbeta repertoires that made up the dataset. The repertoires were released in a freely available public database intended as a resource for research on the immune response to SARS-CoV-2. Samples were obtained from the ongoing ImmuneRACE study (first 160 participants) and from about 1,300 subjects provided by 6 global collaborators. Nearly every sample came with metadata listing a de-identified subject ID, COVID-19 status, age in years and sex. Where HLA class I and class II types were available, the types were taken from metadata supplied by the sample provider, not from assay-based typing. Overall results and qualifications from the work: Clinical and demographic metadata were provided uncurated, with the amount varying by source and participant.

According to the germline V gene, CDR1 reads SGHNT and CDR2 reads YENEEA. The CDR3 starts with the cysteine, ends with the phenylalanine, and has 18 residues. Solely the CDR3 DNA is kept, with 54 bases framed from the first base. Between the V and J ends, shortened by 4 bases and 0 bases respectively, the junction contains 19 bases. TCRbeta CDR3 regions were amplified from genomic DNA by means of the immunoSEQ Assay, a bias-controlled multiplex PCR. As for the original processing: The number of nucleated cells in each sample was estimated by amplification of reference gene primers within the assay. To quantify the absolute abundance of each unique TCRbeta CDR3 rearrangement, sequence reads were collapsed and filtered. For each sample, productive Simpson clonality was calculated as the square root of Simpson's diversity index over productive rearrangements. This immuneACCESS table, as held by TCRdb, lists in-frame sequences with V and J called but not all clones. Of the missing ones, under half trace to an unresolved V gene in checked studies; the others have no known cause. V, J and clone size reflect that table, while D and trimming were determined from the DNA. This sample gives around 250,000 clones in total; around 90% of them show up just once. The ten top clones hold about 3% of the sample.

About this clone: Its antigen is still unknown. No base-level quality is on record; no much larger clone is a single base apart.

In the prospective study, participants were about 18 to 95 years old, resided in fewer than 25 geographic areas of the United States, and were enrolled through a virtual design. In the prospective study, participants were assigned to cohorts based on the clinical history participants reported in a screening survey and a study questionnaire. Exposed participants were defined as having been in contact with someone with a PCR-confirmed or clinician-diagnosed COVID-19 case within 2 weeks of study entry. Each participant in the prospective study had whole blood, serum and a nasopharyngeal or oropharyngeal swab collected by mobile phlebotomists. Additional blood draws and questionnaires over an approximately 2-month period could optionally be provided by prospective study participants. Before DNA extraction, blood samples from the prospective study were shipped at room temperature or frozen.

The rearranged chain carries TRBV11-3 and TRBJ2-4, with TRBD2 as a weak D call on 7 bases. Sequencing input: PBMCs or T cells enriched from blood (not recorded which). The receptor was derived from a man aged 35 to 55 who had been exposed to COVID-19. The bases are TGTGCCAGCAGCTCAGGGGTTCGACGGGGGGTAGCCAAAAACATTCAGTACTTC. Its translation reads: CASSSGVRRGVAKNIQYF.